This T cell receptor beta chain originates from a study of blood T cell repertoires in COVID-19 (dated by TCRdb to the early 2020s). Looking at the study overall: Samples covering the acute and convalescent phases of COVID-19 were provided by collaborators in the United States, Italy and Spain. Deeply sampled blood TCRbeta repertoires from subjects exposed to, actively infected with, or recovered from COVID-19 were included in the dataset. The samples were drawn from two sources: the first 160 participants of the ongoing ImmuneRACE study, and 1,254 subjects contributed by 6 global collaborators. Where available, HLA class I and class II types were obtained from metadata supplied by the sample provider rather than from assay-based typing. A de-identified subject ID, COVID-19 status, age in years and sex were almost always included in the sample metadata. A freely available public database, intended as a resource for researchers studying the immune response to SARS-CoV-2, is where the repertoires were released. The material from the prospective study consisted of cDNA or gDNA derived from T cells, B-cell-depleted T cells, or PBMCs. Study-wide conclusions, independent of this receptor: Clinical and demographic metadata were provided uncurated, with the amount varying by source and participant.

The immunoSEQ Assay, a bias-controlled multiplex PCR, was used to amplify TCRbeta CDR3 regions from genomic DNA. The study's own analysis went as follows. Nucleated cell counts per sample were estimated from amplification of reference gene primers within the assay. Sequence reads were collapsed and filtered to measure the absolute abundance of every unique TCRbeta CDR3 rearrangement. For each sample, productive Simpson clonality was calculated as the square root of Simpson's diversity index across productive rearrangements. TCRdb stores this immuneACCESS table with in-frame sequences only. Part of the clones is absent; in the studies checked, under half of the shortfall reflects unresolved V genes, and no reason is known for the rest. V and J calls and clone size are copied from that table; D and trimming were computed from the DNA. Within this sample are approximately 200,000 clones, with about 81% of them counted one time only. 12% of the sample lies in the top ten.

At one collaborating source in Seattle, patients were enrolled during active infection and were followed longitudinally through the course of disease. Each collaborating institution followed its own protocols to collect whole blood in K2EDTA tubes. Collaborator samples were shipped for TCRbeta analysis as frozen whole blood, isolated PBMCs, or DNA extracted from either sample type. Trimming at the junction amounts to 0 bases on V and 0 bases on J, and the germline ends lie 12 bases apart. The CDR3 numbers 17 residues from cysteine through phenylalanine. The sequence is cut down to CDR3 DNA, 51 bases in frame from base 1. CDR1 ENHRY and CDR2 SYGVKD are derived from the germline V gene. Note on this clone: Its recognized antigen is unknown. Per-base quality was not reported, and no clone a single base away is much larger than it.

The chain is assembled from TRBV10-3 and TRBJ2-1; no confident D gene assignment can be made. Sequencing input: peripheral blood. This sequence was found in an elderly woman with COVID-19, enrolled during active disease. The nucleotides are TGTGCCATCAGTGAGTCGAGGAGCTCGAGCTCCTACAATGAGCAGTTCTTC. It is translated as CAISESRSSSSYNEQFF.